This T cell receptor (beta chain) originates from a study of beta chain features in type 1 diabetes. Study-wide points: Patients showed naive, central memory and Treg TCRB repertoires that appeared more similar than those of healthy donors. Within each of all four CD4+ subsets, Type 1 diabetes patients had TCRB CDR3s that were moderately but significantly shorter.

Expressed TCRB transcripts were sequenced, since all the RNA that had been isolated was reverse transcribed. Measured with immunoSEQ multiplex PCR; TCRdb has only the in-frame clones, and not every one. Of 130,000 to 150,000 clones in the sample, approximately 13% were seen once. The CDR3 loop spans 12 amino acids. Germline values: CDR1 ENHRY, CDR2 SYGVKD. Trimming removed 2 bases at V and 4 bases at J, with 4 bases between. Ten or more counts support this clone. Antigen specificity is unknown. This receptor was identified in a man younger than 35 with type 1 diabetes. This chain uses TRBV10-3 with TRBJ2-3; no firm D call. Sequenced input: central memory CD4+ T cells from blood. The CDR3 DNA sequence: TGTGCCATCAGTGAGATTGCAGATACGCAGTATTTT. Translating gives CAISEIADTQYF.